Below, 18 T cell receptor beta chains from the same sample are listed, as sequenced in a study of blood T cell repertoires in COVID-19. Sequenced by immunoSEQ multiplex PCR; TCRdb stores in-frame clones only, minus some. The profile shows about 180,000 clones, around 80% of them singletons. Sequencing was carried out using PBMCs or T cells enriched from blood (not recorded which). These receptors were collected from a man aged 45 to 65 who had recovered from COVID-19.

This clone appeared a few times. This CDR3 is also generated by other DNA sequences in the sample. The chain recombines TRBV7-9 with TRBJ2-3; TRBD1 matches 7 bases. Germline CDR1 reads SEHNR; CDR2 reads FQNEAQ (reference sequence). Trimming took 4 bases from V and 1 from J; bases not matched to a gene: 5. The CDR3 runs to 15 residues. The CDR3 coding sequence is TGTGCCAGCAGCTCGCCGGGGACAGGCACAGATACGCAGTATTTT. As protein: CASSSPGTGTDTQYF.

The chain joins TRBV2 to TRBJ1-2, with 9 positions matching TRBD1. The CDR3 sequence is 15 residues long. The V and J ends lost 7 bases and 8 bases, in that order; junction bases with no gene match: 14. The germline V gene encodes CDR1 SNHLY and CDR2 FYNNEI. The CDR3 spells CASTRWGQGAEGYTF. The CDR3 DNA reads TGTGCCAGCACCCGATGGGGACAGGGAGCAGAGGGCTACACCTTC.

CDR3 sequence (DNA): TGTGCCAGCAGCTTGGGGACAGGGGGAAACACAGATACGCAGTATTTT. As protein: CASSLGTGGNTDTQYF. The gene calls are TRBV5-5 and TRBJ2-3; 10 nucleotides line up with TRBD1. J gave up 2 bases and V 0 bases, and 3 bases lay outside the gene matches. This CDR3 has 16 residues. The germline CDR1 and CDR2 sequences are SGHKS and YYEKEE (reference sequence).

This clone was observed once. V gene TRBV2 combines with J gene TRBJ2-5, with TRBD2 matching over 9 bases. Germline trimming cut 6 bases from V and 5 bases from J; bases unmatched to any gene: 10. Germline lookup yields CDR1 SNHLY and CDR2 FYNNEI. The CDR3 sequence is 15 residues long. The CDR3 sequence is CASSRASGVAETQYF. The CDR3 nucleotides read TGTGCCAGCAGCCGAGCTAGCGGGGTCGCGGAGACCCAGTACTTC.

This clone came up once. The chain has TRBV6-6 and TRBJ2-7; D gene uncertain. V was clipped by 8 bases and J by 4 bases, with 9 bases between them. CDR1 and CDR2 (germline): MNHNY, SVGAGI (reference sequence). This CDR3 region has 11 residues. This CDR3 reads CASEDRYEQYF. The CDR3 DNA reads as TGTGCCAGCGAGGATAGGTACGAGCAGTACTTC.

This clone has a single count. This chain links TRBV10-3 with TRBJ1-5, with a tentative D call TRBD1 (6 bases). Germline lookup yields CDR1 ENHRY and CDR2 SYGVKD. There are 14 residues in the CDR3. Between the trimmed V and J ends, which lost 2 bases and 4 bases, there was a span of 9 bases. The CDR3: CAISERQGNQPQHF. In DNA, the CDR3 is TGTGCCATCAGTGAGCGGCAGGGGAATCAGCCCCAGCATTTT.

The genes are TRBV7-8 and TRBJ1-3; a possible D gene is TRBD1 (5 bases). This CDR3 spans 18 amino acids. V was pared by 1 base and J by 3 bases, with 19 bases between. Germline V CDR1 and CDR2: SGHVS, FQNEAQ. CDR3 coding DNA: TGTGCCAGCAGCTTAGGGCCGGGGCGCGGGGTCGGTGGAAACACCATATATTTT. This gives the protein CASSLGPGRGVGGNTIYF.

This clone was observed once. The CDR3 bases are TGTGCCAGCAGCCAAGATCCGCGAGTACCGAACACTGAAGCTTTCTTT. This codes for CASSQDPRVPNTEAFF. The V call is TRBV3-1 (or the pseudogene TRBV3-2), the J call TRBJ1-1; D is ambiguous. This CDR3 is built from 16 residues. The V gene lost 0 bases and the J gene lost 1 base, with 12 bases spanning the gap. Germline V lookup: CDR1 LGHDT, CDR2 YNNKEL (reference sequence).

The chain carries TRBV5-1 and TRBJ2-2, with 8 positions matching TRBD2. This CDR3 region has 15 residues. After removal of 4 bases from V and 2 bases from J, the junction contained 4 bases not matched to a gene. The germline gives CDR1 SGHRS, CDR2 YFSETQ. The CDR3 coding sequence is TGCGCCAGCAGCCCAACTAGCGGAAACACCGGGGAGCTGTTTTTT. Translating it yields CASSPTSGNTGELFF. Full variable domain (rest looked up from reference TRBV5-1 and TRBJ2-2): KAGVTQTPRYLIKTRGQQVTLSCSPISGHRSVSWYQQTPGQGLQFLFEYFSETQRNKGNFPGRFSGRQFSNSRSEMNVSTLELGDSALYLCASSPTSGNTGELFFGEGSRLTVL.

The chain is built from TRBV14 and TRBJ1-2; D perhaps matches TRBD1 (6 bases). Germline V gene sequence: CDR1 SGHDN, CDR2 FVKESK. This CDR3 has 13 amino acids. V was pared by 1 base and J by 7 bases, with 10 bases between. CDR3 loop: CASSQGGGFGYTF. The CDR3 bases are TGTGCCAGCAGCCAAGGGGGGGGCTTTGGCTACACCTTC.

This sequence joins TRBV9 and TRBJ2-2; the D gene is possibly TRBD2 (6 bases). The CDR3 is 17 residues long. Trimming pared 5 bases from V and 1 base from J, leaving 18 bases between. In germline, CDR1 is SGDLS, CDR2 YYNGEE. This CDR3 reads CASSTNAGTVNTGELFF. DNA for the CDR3: TGTGCCAGCAGTACCAATGCGGGGACTGTGAACACCGGGGAGCTGTTTTTT.

The rearrangement links TRBV5-1 to TRBJ2-7; tentatively, D is TRBD2 (6 bases). This CDR3 spans 13 amino acids. The V gene's germline CDR1 is SGHRS and CDR2 YFSETQ. With 5 bases removed from V and 3 bases from J, the gap between germline ends came to 12 bases. The CDR3 sequence: CASRLSGSYEQYF. In nucleotides, the CDR3 is TGCGCCAGCAGACTTAGCGGAAGCTACGAGCAGTACTTC.

This clone has a handful of counts. The chain carries TRBV6-1 and TRBJ1-1, with D tentatively TRBD1 (5 bases). Germline CDR1 is MNHNS and CDR2 is SASEGT. The CDR3 loop spans 13 amino acids. V lost 2 bases, J lost 7 bases, and 11 bases lay in between. The CDR3: CASSELWGDEAFF. The CDR3 nucleotides read TGTGCCAGCAGTGAATTATGGGGCGATGAAGCTTTCTTT.

V gene TRBV19 combines with J gene TRBJ1-4, with D unclear. The CDR3 totals 14 residues. Trimming stripped 7 bases from V and 0 bases from J, with 9 bases between. Germline CDR1 and CDR2: LNHDA and SQIVND (reference sequence). In DNA form, the CDR3 reads TGTGCCAGTACGGGGTCACCAACTAATGAAAAACTGTTTTTT. It yields the protein CASTGSPTNEKLFF.

The J gene is TRBJ2-5, the V gene TRBV11-2, with 9 bases that match TRBD1. The CDR3 is 15 residues long. Germline values: CDR1 SGHAT, CDR2 FQNNGV. V shed 5 bases and J 5 bases; nucleotides not matched to a gene: 9. The CDR3 DNA reads as TGTGCCAGCAGCCTACAGGGGGCGCTTTGGGAGACCCAGTACTTC. It translates to CASSLQGALWETQYF.

As regards this clone: A junction boundary mismatches the germline segment, possibly from a read error. The chain uses TRBV7-7 and TRBJ1-1; weak D call: TRBD1 (5 bases). The CDR3 loop spans 16 amino acids. In germline, CDR1 is SSHAT, CDR2 FNYEAQ (reference sequence). Here the CDR3 reads CASSLGDRVGETEAFF. CDR3 DNA: TGTGCTAGCAGCTTAGGGGATAGGGTCGGGGAAACTGAAGCTTTCTTT.

V usage is TRBV27 and J usage is TRBJ2-3; TRBD2 might be the D (5 bases). The V gene lost 2 bases and the J gene lost 7 bases, with 7 bases spanning the gap. The CDR3 extends over 12 amino acids. CDR1 MNHEY and CDR2 SMNVEV come from the germline V gene (reference sequence). The CDR3 loop reads CASSLGGNTQYF. The CDR3 DNA reads as TGTGCCAGCAGTTTAGGAGGCAATACGCAGTATTTT.

Regarding this clone: The sample holds other DNA sequences that translate to the same CDR3. The chain couples TRBV5-1 to TRBJ1-5; 9 nucleotides line up with TRBD1. The CDR3 runs 15 residues. Germline lookup yields CDR1 SGHRS and CDR2 YFSETQ. V lost 0 bases, J lost 4 bases, and 2 bases stayed unmatched. CDR3 DNA: TGCGCCAGCAGCTTGGACGGACAGGGGAATCAGCCCCAGCATTTT. It specifies CASSLDGQGNQPQHF.